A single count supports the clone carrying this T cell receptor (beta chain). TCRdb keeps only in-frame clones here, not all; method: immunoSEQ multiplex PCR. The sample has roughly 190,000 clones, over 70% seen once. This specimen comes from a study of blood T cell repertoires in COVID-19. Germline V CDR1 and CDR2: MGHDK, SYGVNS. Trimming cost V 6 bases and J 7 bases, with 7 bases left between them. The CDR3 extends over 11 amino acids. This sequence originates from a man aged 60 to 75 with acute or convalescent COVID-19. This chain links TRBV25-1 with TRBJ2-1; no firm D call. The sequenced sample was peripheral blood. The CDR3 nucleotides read TGTGCCAGCAGCCCCTTAAATGAGCAGTTCTTC. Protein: CASSPLNEQFF.